This entry concerns a single T cell receptor beta chain. The data derive from a study of blood T cell repertoires in COVID-19. The overall study: Samples of COVID-19 (acute and convalescent) were obtained from the United States, Italy and Spain. PBMCs, B-cell-depleted T cells, or T cells were the source of the cDNA or gDNA that made up the material.

Original processing methods: Reference gene primer amplification in the assay estimated nucleated cell counts. Assay: immunoSEQ multiplex PCR; the TCRdb copy retains only in-frame clones and omits some. That table supplies the V and J calls and clone size; D and trimming were determined from the DNA. The profile shows 250,000 or so clones, roughly four fifths of them singletons. The CDR3 runs 16 residues. Trimming took 1 base from V and 5 from J; bases not matched to a gene: 9. Germline loops: CDR1 SGHTA, CDR2 FQGNSA. This TCR derives from a woman in her sixties or seventies with acute or convalescent COVID-19. This rearrangement joins TRBV7-2 to TRBJ1-2; 8 nucleotides align to TRBD1. Sequenced: peripheral blood. CDR3 in amino acids: CASSLGQGAGGYGYTF. The DNA of the CDR3 is TGTGCCAGCAGCTTAGGTCAGGGGGCCGGCGGGTATGGCTACACCTTC.